This passage covers 28 T cell receptor beta chains from one sample sequenced in a study of T cells in Graves' hyperthyroidism and ophthalmopathy. Amplification yielded TCR beta CDR3 regions, with RNA transcripts as the source. The HTBI primer set drove a first-round RT-PCR of the TCR CDR3. MiXCR, run by TCRdb on the multiplex PCR reads, gives a single entry per CDR3 protein. The sample shows 650,000 to 850,000 distinct CDR3 sequences, under 20% of them seen only once. The sample comprised blood. These TCRs come from a woman aged 45-59 years with Graves' hyperthyroidism that later progressed to Graves' ophthalmopathy.

The chain employs TRBV6-1 and TRBJ2-1; D may be TRBD2 (5 bases). The CDR3 is 14 amino acids. The germline V gene encodes CDR1 MNHNS and CDR2 SASEGT. V gave up 0 bases and J gave up 5 bases, with 8 bases separating them. The CDR3 DNA sequence: TGTGCCAGCAGTGAAGCTCGACTAAACAATGAGCAGTTCTTC. Translated, it gives CASSEARLNNEQFF.

This clonotype was counted many times. The rearrangement links TRBV3-1 to TRBJ1-2, with TRBD1 matching over 8 bases. Germline CDR1 is LGHDT and CDR2 is YNNKEL (reference sequence). Trimming took 7 bases from V and 7 from J; bases not matched to a gene: 8. The CDR3 contains 13 residues. The CDR3 sequence is CASKGQGVGGYTF. CDR3 DNA: TGTGCCAGCAAAGGACAGGGAGTCGGTGGCTACACCTTC.

The chain couples TRBV12-3 or TRBV12-4 to TRBJ2-6, with D perhaps being TRBD1 or TRBD2 (5 bases each). The CDR3 totals 15 residues. The germline V and J ends were trimmed by 7 bases and 4 bases, with 14 bases remaining between them. The CDR3 DNA reads as TGTGCCAGCACCTTGAGAGGGGTAGGGGCCAACGTCCTGACTTTC. Residues: CASTLRGVGANVLTF.

V and J are TRBV7-9 and TRBJ1-4, with TRBD1 matching over 8 bases. J was trimmed by 0 bases and V by 5 bases; bases with no gene match: 8. CDR1 is SEHNR, CDR2 FQNEAQ, per germline (reference sequence). The CDR3 length is 17 residues. The CDR3 reads CASSPTPGQATNEKLFF. CDR3 in DNA: TGTGCCAGCAGCCCTACACCGGGACAGGCAACTAATGAAAAACTGTTTTTT.

Ten or more counts support this clonotype. The rearrangement links TRBV5-1 to TRBJ2-3; possible D gene TRBD1, 5 bases. Trimming left V 0 bases short and J 3 bases short, with 14 bases between. The length of the CDR3 is 16 residues. From germline, CDR1 is SGHRS and CDR2 YFSETQ. CDR3 amino acids: CASSLVWGSGTDTQYF. The CDR3 nucleotides are TGCGCCAGCAGCTTGGTTTGGGGTTCAGGGACAGATACGCAGTATTTT.

The V call is TRBV7-3, the J call TRBJ2-1; 8 bases line up with TRBD2. With V trimmed by 4 bases and J by 8 bases, 10 bases remained unmatched. Germline V gene data show CDR1 as SGHTA and CDR2 as FQGTGA. The length of the CDR3 is 15 residues. Written as DNA, the CDR3 is TGTGCCAGCAGCTCGGGACTAGGTATAGGCGATGAGCAGTTCTTC. It codes for CASSSGLGIGDEQFF. The whole variable domain, remainder taken from reference TRBV7-3 and TRBJ2-1, is GAGVSQTPSNKVTEKGKYVELRCDPISGHTALYWYRQSLGQGPEFLIYFQGTGAADDSGLPNDRFFAVRPEGSVSTLKIQRTERGDSAVYLCASSSGLGIGDEQFFGPGTRLTVL.

This clonotype appeared many times. The chain has TRBV5-1 and TRBJ2-7; 11 bases match TRBD1. With 0 bases clipped from V and 6 bases from J, the junction kept 5 bases outside the gene matches. This CDR3 has 15 amino acids. Germline values: CDR1 SGHRS, CDR2 YFSETQ. The CDR3 loop reads CASSLAGQGVGEQYF. DNA for the CDR3: TGCGCCAGCAGCTTGGCGGGACAGGGGGTAGGCGAGCAGTACTTC.

The chain uses TRBV7-3 and TRBJ2-1; 12 positions match TRBD2. The CDR3 extends over 16 amino acids. The trim removed 2 bases at V and 9 bases at J, leaving 8 bases unmatched. Germline lookup yields CDR1 SGHTA and CDR2 FQGTGA. The CDR3 here is CASSLGTTSGGFEQFF. The CDR3 region has the DNA TGTGCCAGCAGCTTAGGAACGACTAGCGGGGGATTTGAGCAGTTCTTC.

The chain is built from TRBV5-1 and TRBJ2-1; 7 bases align to TRBD2. CDR3 length: 16 residues. With V trimmed by 0 bases and J by 6 bases, 9 bases remained unmatched. Germline lookup yields CDR1 SGHRS and CDR2 YFSETQ. Written as DNA, the CDR3 is TGCGCCAGCAGCTTGGCTCGCGGGGGACTAAGCAATGAGCAGTTCTTC. As protein: CASSLARGGLSNEQFF.

This clonotype occurred a few times. The gene calls are TRBV20-1 and TRBJ1-6; no firm D call. CDR1 and CDR2 from the germline V gene are DFQATT and SNEGSKA (reference sequence). Trimming shortened V by 3 bases and J by 0 bases, and 9 bases separated the two germline ends. CDR3 length equals 15 residues. CDR3 sequence reads: CSASPPSSYNSPLHF. For the CDR3, the DNA is TGCAGTGCTAGTCCTCCGAGCTCCTATAATTCACCCCTCCACTTT.

This clonotype turned up a few times. The V gene is TRBV10-3, the J gene TRBJ1-3; no firm D call. The CDR3 length is 14 residues. Germline V lookup: CDR1 ENHRY, CDR2 SYGVKD. V dropped 5 bases and J dropped 3 bases, with 11 bases sitting between them. CDR3: CAISLESNGNTIYF. The CDR3 DNA reads TGTGCCATCAGTTTAGAGAGCAATGGAAACACCATATATTTT.

This clonotype has ten or more counts. The rearrangement joins TRBV12-3 or TRBV12-4 to TRBJ2-7; D gene uncertain. The germline V and J ends were trimmed by 6 bases and 3 bases, with 12 bases remaining between them. The CDR3 has 13 residues. CDR3 bases: TGTGCCAGCAGCCTCGGGTCAAACTACGAGCAGTACTTC. Its protein is CASSLGSNYEQYF.

This clonotype was detected only a few times. The rearrangement uses TRBV20-1 and TRBJ1-5, with D possibly matching TRBD1 (6 bases). The V gene's germline CDR1 is DFQATT and CDR2 SNEGSKA (reference sequence). The CDR3 totals 12 residues. The V end lost 2 bases, the J end lost 6 bases, and 8 bases lay between the germline ends. CDR3 residues: CSARIGGQPQHF. The CDR3 DNA follows: TGCAGTGCTAGAATAGGGGGTCAGCCCCAGCATTTT.

This rearrangement joins TRBV7-6 to TRBJ2-7; D remains unclear. In germline, CDR1 is SGHVS, CDR2 FNYEAQ. This CDR3 contains 13 residues. V lost 5 bases and J lost 3, with 11 bases in between. The CDR3 protein is CASSQALDYEQYF. The CDR3 nucleotides read TGTGCCAGCAGCCAAGCCCTAGACTACGAGCAGTACTTC.

Turning to this clonotype: A read error may be the cause here, since a much bigger clone is one base away. The chain has TRBV12-5 and TRBJ2-5; 7 bases match TRBD2. This CDR3 comprises 13 residues. Unmatched junction bases numbered 8, after V lost 6 bases and J lost 7 bases. Looked up from germline, CDR1 is LGHNT and CDR2 is FRNRAP. The CDR3 nucleotides are TGTGCTAGTGGGGACACTAGCGTTGGGACCCAGTACTTC. Amino acids: CASGDTSVGTQYF. The whole variable domain, remainder taken from reference TRBV12-5 and TRBJ2-5, is DARVTQTPRHKVTEMGQEVTMRCQPILGHNTVFWYRQTMMQGLELLAYFRNRAPLDDSGMPKDRFSAEMPDATLATLKIQPSEPRDSAVYFCASGDTSVGTQYFGPGTRLLVL.

This clonotype has only a few counts. The chain combines TRBV7-9 with TRBJ2-2; maybe TRBD2 (6 bases). Germline V gene sequence: CDR1 SEHNR, CDR2 FQNEAQ (reference sequence). The V end lost 3 bases, the J end lost 8 bases, and 19 bases lay between the germline ends. The CDR3 spans 16 residues. CDR3 nucleotides: TGTGCCAGCAGCTTTCTGGGACTGGCGGTATTGGGGGAGCTGTTTTTT. As protein: CASSFLGLAVLGELFF.

Comments on this clonotype: A much more abundant neighbour one base away suggests this may be a read error. The J gene is TRBJ1-5, the V gene TRBV27, with no clear D. CDR3 length: 15 amino acids. Germline CDR1 is MNHEY and CDR2 is SMNVEV (reference sequence). Trimming removed 4 bases at V and 7 bases at J, with 17 bases between. The CDR3 DNA reads TGTGCCAGCAGTTCATCGCAGGTGCTAAAACAGCCCCAGCATTTT. This encodes CASSSSQVLKQPQHF.

This clonotype has only a few counts. The chain joins TRBV5-1 to TRBJ2-1; 11 positions match TRBD2. CDR1 is SGHRS and CDR2 is YFSETQ in the germline V gene. CDR3 length equals 14 residues. After removal of 5 bases from V and 4 bases from J, the junction contained 2 bases not matched to a gene. The CDR3 DNA sequence: TGCGCCAGCAGGACTAGCGGGGTATACAATGAGCAGTTCTTC. It is translated as CASRTSGVYNEQFF.

This clonotype appeared many times. V and J are TRBV3-1 and TRBJ1-2; no reliable D call. Germline V gene lookup returns CDR1 LGHDT and CDR2 YNNKEL (reference sequence). The CDR3 consists of 16 residues. V was shortened by 0 bases and J by 6 bases, with 17 bases between the two germline ends. CDR3 residues: CASSQDRELWKDGYTF. CDR3 nucleotides: TGTGCCAGCAGCCAAGATCGAGAGTTGTGGAAGGATGGCTACACCTTC.

Many counts were recorded for this clonotype. The CDR3 protein is CASSFILGQNTEAFF. For the CDR3, the DNA is TGCGCCAGCAGCTTTATATTGGGACAGAACACTGAAGCTTTCTTT. The chain links TRBV5-1 to TRBJ1-1; D might be TRBD1 (6 bases). The CDR3 extends over 15 amino acids. Germline V gives CDR1 SGHRS, CDR2 YFSETQ. The V end lost 2 bases, the J end lost 1 base, and 12 bases lay between the germline ends.

In this sample, this clonotype turned up many times. Germline and junction disagree at one end, which may indicate a read error. The chain uses TRBV7-6 and TRBJ2-3; 11 bases are a match to TRBD2. The CDR3 spans 16 residues. Germline CDR1 and CDR2: SGHVS and FNYEAQ. The CDR3 DNA is TGTGCCAGCAGTTTAGCGGGGGGGCCGGGCACAGATACGCAGTATTTT. It is translated as CASSLAGGPGTDTQYF.

In its sample, this clonotype was seen a few times. The chain couples TRBV15 to TRBJ1-1, with D unresolved. The CDR3 length is 14 residues. Germline V gives CDR1 LNHNV, CDR2 YYDKDF (reference sequence). The ends were cut back, 4 bases at V and 4 bases at J, with 13 bases in the middle. The DNA of the CDR3 is TGTGCCACCAGCATAGAGGGAGTCCCCACTGAAGCTTTCTTT. Its translation: CATSIEGVPTEAFF.

The table lists this clonotype with many counts. V is TRBV5-1 and J is TRBJ2-3; D unresolved. The length of the CDR3 is 14 residues. Deletions cut 4 bases from V and 6 bases from J, with 15 bases between. CDR1 SGHRS and CDR2 YFSETQ come from the germline V gene. The CDR3 protein is CASSTGGPLDTQYF. CDR3 DNA sequence: TGCGCCAGCAGCACCGGTGGGCCTTTGGATACGCAGTATTTT. Filled out from reference TRBV5-1 and TRBJ2-3, the complete variable domain reads KAGVTQTPRYLIKTRGQQVTLSCSPISGHRSVSWYQQTPGQGLQFLFEYFSETQRNKGNFPGRFSGRQFSNSRSEMNVSTLELGDSALYLCASSTGGPLDTQYFGPGTRLTVL.

The genes are TRBV19 and TRBJ2-1, with 10 bases identical to TRBD1. CDR1 and CDR2 (germline): LNHDA, SQIVND (reference sequence). Losses at the gene ends were 5 bases for V and 0 bases for J; bases not matched to a gene: 10. The CDR3 is 18 residues long. The CDR3 spells CASSLRDRGSSSYNEQFF. CDR3 DNA: TGTGCCAGTAGTCTCCGGGACAGGGGAAGTAGCTCCTACAATGAGCAGTTCTTC.

V and J are TRBV7-3 and TRBJ2-4; TRBD2 aligns across 9 bases. J lost 8 bases, V lost 2 bases, and 4 bases had no gene match. The CDR3 totals 14 residues. Germline assignment: CDR1 SGHTA and CDR2 FQGTGA. CDR3 protein: CASSLAGGLDIQYF. The CDR3 DNA reads TGTGCCAGCAGCTTAGCGGGGGGGCTGGACATTCAGTACTTC.

This clonotype was picked up many times. The gene calls are TRBV5-1 and TRBJ1-1; 9 positions match TRBD1. Trimming at V came to 4 bases and at J to 4 bases, leaving 8 bases not matched to a gene. The CDR3 consists of 15 residues. Germline V CDR1 and CDR2: SGHRS, YFSETQ. CDR3 amino acids: CASSDGTGISTEAFF. DNA for the CDR3: TGCGCCAGCAGCGACGGGACAGGGATTAGCACTGAAGCTTTCTTT.

The chain is built from TRBV5-1 and TRBJ2-6, with D perhaps assigned TRBD1 or TRBD2 (5 bases each). The V end lost 4 bases, the J end lost 0 bases, and 11 bases lay between the germline ends. CDR3 length: 16 amino acids. CDR1 SGHRS and CDR2 YFSETQ come from the germline V gene. CDR3 nucleotides: TGCGCCAGCAGCCCGGGGCCTACCTCTGGGGCCAACGTCCTGACTTTC. Residues: CASSPGPTSGANVLTF.

This clonotype was counted between two and nine times. This rearrangement joins TRBV25-1 to TRBJ2-2; D possibly corresponds to TRBD2 (5 bases). V was cut by 1 base and J by 8 bases, with 8 bases left in between. CDR3 length equals 13 residues. Germline assignment: CDR1 MGHDK and CDR2 SYGVNS. The CDR3 loop reads CASSESGIGELFF. CDR3 sequence (DNA): TGTGCCAGCAGTGAATCGGGGATTGGGGAGCTGTTTTTT.